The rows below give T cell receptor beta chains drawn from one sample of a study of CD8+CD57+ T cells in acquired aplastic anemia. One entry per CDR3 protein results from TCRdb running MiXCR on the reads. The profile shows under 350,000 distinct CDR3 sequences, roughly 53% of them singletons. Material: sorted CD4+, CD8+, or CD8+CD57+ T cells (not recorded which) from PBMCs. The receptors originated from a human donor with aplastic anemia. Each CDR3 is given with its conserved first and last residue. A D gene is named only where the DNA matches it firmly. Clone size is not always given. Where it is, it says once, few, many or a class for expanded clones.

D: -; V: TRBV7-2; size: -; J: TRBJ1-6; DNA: TGTGCCAGCAGCATACCGGGACAACAGTCCGCCACCCTCCACTTT; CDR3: CASSIPGQQSATLHF
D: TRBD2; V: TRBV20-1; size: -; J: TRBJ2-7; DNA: TGCAGTGCTAGGCCGGGGGGACTTACCTACGAGCAGTACTTC; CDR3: CSARPGGLTYEQYF
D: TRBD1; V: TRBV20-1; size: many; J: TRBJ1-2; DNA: TGCAGTGCTAGAGGGACAGGGGGCGGCTACACCTTC; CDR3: CSARGTGGGYTF
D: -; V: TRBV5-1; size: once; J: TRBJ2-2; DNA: TGCGCCAGCAGCCACTTAGTGGGTTCGAACACCGGGGAGCTGTTTTTT; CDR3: CASSHLVGSNTGELFF
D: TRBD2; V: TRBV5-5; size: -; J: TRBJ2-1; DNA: TGTGCCAGCAGCTTGAGCGGGGCCGGGGGTGAGCAGTTCTTC; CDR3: CASSLSGAGGEQFF
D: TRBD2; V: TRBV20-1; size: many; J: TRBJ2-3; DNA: TGCAGTGCAAAGCGGGGGGGAGATACGCAGTATTTT; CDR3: CSAKRGGDTQYF
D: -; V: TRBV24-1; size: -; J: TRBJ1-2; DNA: TGTGCCACCAGTGACCCTACGTCTGAGGCGGGATATGGCTACACCTTC; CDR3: CATSDPTSEAGYGYTF
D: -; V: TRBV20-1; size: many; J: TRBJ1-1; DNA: TGCAGTGCTTCCAGAATTTTGAACACTGAAGCTTTCTTT; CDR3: CSASRILNTEAFF
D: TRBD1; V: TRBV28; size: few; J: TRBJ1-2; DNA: TGTGCCAGCCAAAAATTGTTTACAGGGGGGAAGACCTATGGCTACACCTTC; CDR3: CASQKLFTGGKTYGYTF
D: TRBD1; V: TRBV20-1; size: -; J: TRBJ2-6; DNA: TGCAGTGCTACAGGGGGCGTCGGGGCCAACGTCCTGACTTTC; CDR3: CSATGGVGANVLTF
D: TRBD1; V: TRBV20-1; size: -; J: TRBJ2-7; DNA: TGCAGTGCTATTGGACAGGGGCGACGGTACGAGCAGTACTTC; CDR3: CSAIGQGRRYEQYF
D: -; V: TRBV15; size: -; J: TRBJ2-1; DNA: TGTGCCACCAGCAGAGATTTGGGCAGGGAGCAGTTCTTC; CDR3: CATSRDLGREQFF
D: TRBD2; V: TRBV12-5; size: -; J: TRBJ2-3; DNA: TGTGCTAGTGGTGGGACTAGCGGGAGATCAGATACGCAGTATTTT; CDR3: CASGGTSGRSDTQYF
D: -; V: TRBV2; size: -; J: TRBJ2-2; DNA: TGTGCCAGCAGTCGCGGAGGGCCCCCCGGGGAGCTGTTTTTT; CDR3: CASSRGGPPGELFF
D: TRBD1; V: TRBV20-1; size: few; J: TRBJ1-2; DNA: TGCAGTGCACGGGACAGCGTTAACTATGGCTACACCTTC; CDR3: CSARDSVNYGYTF
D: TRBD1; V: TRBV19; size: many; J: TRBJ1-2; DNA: TGTGCCAGTAGACCAAAGACAGGGGGCTCTTTTAACTATGGCTACACCTTC; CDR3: CASRPKTGGSFNYGYTF
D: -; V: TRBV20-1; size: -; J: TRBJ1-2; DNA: TGCAGTGCTAGGGACGGGATCTACGAGCAGTACTATGGCTACACCTTC; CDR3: CSARDGIYEQYYGYTF
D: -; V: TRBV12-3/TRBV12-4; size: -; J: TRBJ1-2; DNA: TGTGCCATTACCCGCCCCAGTAAGGACGATGGCTACACCTTC; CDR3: CAITRPSKDDGYTF
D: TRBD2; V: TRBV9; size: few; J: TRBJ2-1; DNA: TGTGCCAGCAGCGTCAGACTAGCGGGGGTGAATGAGCAGTTCTTC; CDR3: CASSVRLAGVNEQFF
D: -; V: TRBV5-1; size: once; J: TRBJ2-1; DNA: TGCGCCAGCAGCTTCGGGACGAGCTCCTACAATGAGCAGTTCTTC; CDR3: CASSFGTSSYNEQFF
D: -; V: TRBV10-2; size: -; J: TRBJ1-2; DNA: TGCGCCATCCTCCTGACCAGGGGTTCAGGATGTTCCTTC; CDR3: CAILLTRGSGCSF
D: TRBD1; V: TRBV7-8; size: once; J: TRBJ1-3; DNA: TGTGCCAGCAGCTTAGAAGGGACAGGGGGCGGTGGAAACACCATATATTTT; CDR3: CASSLEGTGGGGNTIYF
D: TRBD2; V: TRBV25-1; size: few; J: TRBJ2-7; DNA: TGTGCCAGCAGTGAGACTAGCGGGGGAGTTGACGAGCAGTACTTC; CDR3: CASSETSGGVDEQYF
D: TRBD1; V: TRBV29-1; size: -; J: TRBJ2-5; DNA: TGCAGCGTGGCCGGACAGGGGGCCGAAGAGACCCAGTACTTC; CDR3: CSVAGQGAEETQYF
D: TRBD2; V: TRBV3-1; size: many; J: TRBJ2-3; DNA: TGTGCCAGCACCCTAGCGGGAAGCGGCACAGATACGCAGTATTTT; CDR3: CASTLAGSGTDTQYF
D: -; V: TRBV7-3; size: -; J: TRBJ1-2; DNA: TGTGCCAGCAGCTTACAAGGGCGCTATGGCTACACCTTC; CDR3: CASSLQGRYGYTF
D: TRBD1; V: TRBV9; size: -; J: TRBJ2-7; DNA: TGTGCCAGCGCCCCCGGGACAGGCGCCTACGAGCAGTACTTC; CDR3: CASAPGTGAYEQYF
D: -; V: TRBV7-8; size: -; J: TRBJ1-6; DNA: TGTGCCAGCAGCTTTGGCCGGGGCAGTTCACCCCTCCACTTT; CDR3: CASSFGRGSSPLHF
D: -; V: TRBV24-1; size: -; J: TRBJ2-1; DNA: TGTGCCACCAGTGATTTTGGAGGGGTCCACGTACATCGGGAGCAGTTCTTC; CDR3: CATSDFGGVHVHREQFF
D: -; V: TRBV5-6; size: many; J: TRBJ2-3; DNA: TGTGCCAGCAGCTTGGATCGAGTTACGCAGTATTTT; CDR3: CASSLDRVTQYF
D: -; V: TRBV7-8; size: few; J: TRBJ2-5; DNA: TGTGCCAGCAGCTCGTCCCCGGGGGCTCAAGAGACCCAGTACTTC; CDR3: CASSSSPGAQETQYF
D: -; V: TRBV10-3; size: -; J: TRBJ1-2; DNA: TGTGCCATCAGTGAGGCAGGGAGCTATGGCTACACCTTC; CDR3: CAISEAGSYGYTF
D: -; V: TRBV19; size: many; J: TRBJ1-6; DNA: TGTGCCAGTCGGACCAACTATAATTCACCCCTCCACTTT; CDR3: CASRTNYNSPLHF
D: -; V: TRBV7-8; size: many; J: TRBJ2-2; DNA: TGTGCCAGCAGCTTGCAGGGTGCGAACACCGGGGAGCTGTTTTTT; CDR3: CASSLQGANTGELFF
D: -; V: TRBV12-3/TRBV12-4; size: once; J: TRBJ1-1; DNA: TGTGCCACCCGGCAGTGGATCGCAGCAAACACTGAAGCTTTCTTT; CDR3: CATRQWIAANTEAFF
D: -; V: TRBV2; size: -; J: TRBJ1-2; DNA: TGTGCCGGCGGCCGGTCCTATGGCTACACCTTC; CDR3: CAGGRSYGYTF